The 11 T cell receptor beta chains listed next were all sequenced from one sample in a study of graft-versus-host responses after intestinal transplantation. TCRdb's copy holds only in-frame clones and misses some; the assay was immunoSEQ multiplex PCR. The sample carries more than 95,000 clones, 93% recorded once. Their cognate antigens are unknown. Sequenced material: unstimulated CD8+ T cells sorted from spleen or lymph node cells, taken before intestinal transplant. The source of these receptors is a human donor who received an intestinal transplant.

The rearrangement links TRBV14 to TRBJ2-1, with 11 bases matching TRBD2. Germline-derived CDR1 and CDR2 are SGHDN and FVKESK. After removal of 4 bases from V and 0 bases from J, the junction contained 14 bases not matched to a gene. The CDR3 spans 20 residues. The CDR3 DNA is TGTGCCAGCAGCCTATCTCCGGGACTAGCGGATCTAAGCTCCTACAATGAGCAGTTCTTC. It yields the protein CASSLSPGLADLSSYNEQFF.

The J gene is TRBJ2-2, the V gene TRBV7-9; D gene uncertain. The CDR3 length is 12 residues. Germline lookup yields CDR1 SEHNR and CDR2 FQNEAQ (reference sequence). V lost 8 bases, J lost 1 base, and 5 bases lay in between. The CDR3 DNA reads TGTGCCAGCGCAGGGAACACCGGGGAGCTGTTTTTT. Residues: CASAGNTGELFF.

The V gene is TRBV21-1, the J gene TRBJ2-7. TRBV21-1 is classified as a pseudogene. There are 18 residues in the CDR3. DNA of the CDR3: TGTGCCAGCAGCAAAGAGGGAGTTAGGGACCCGAGCTCCTACGAGCAGTACTTC. This codes for CASSKEGVRDPSSYEQYF.

This sequence joins TRBV11-3 and TRBJ2-7; a possible D gene is TRBD2 (5 bases). This CDR3 is built from 13 residues. Between the trimmed V and J ends, which lost 5 bases and 2 bases, there was a span of 10 bases. Per the germline V gene, CDR1 is SGHNT and CDR2 is YENEEA. Here the CDR3 DNA reads TGTGCCAGCAGCGAACCCGGGACCTACGAGCAGTACTTC. As protein: CASSEPGTYEQYF.

The chain links TRBV11-3 to TRBJ2-7, with D possibly being TRBD1 (6 bases). From germline, CDR1 is SGHNT and CDR2 YENEEA. The CDR3 contains 13 residues. The germline V and J ends were trimmed by 4 bases and 3 bases, with 10 bases remaining between them. The CDR3 DNA is TGTGCCAGCAGCTCGCTGGACAGCTACGAGCAGTACTTC. This codes for CASSSLDSYEQYF.

The J gene is TRBJ2-7, the V gene TRBV13, with TRBD1 identical over 12 bases. The trim removed 1 base at V and 5 bases at J, leaving 3 bases unmatched. CDR1 is PRHDT, CDR2 FYEKMQ, per germline (reference sequence). This CDR3 has 15 residues. This chain's CDR3 is CASSLEGQGAHEQYF. CDR3 DNA sequence: TGTGCCAGCAGCTTAGAGGGACAGGGGGCACACGAGCAGTACTTC. Supplemented by reference TRBV13 and TRBJ2-7, the full variable domain reads AAGVIQSPRHLIKEKRETATLKCYPIPRHDTVYWYQQGPGQDPQFLISFYEKMQSDKGSIPDRFSAQQFSDYHSELNMSSLELGDSALYFCASSLEGQGAHEQYFGPGTRLTVT.

This rearrangement joins TRBV7-7 to TRBJ2-5, with D possibly being TRBD1 or TRBD2 (9 bases each). CDR3 size: 15 residues. The ends were cut back, 4 bases at V and 5 bases at J, with 17 bases in the middle. Germline V CDR1 and CDR2: SSHAT, FNYEAQ (reference sequence). The CDR3 DNA is TGTGCCAGCAGCTCTAGCGGGACAGGGCTCGAGACCCAGTACTTC. Amino acids: CASSSSGTGLETQYF.

This clone was observed a single time. V gene TRBV9 combines with J gene TRBJ2-7; 11 bases line up with TRBD2. Germline assignment: CDR1 SGDLS and CDR2 YYNGEE. CDR3 size: 14 residues. V dropped 0 bases and J dropped 7; count of bases not matched to a gene: 3. The CDR3 DNA reads as TGTGCCAGCAGCGTAGGACTAGCGGGGAGGGAGCAGTACTTC. It encodes CASSVGLAGREQYF. The variable domain in full, completed from reference TRBV9 and TRBJ2-7, reads DSGVTQTPKHLITATGQRVTLRCSPRSGDLSVYWYQQSLDQGLQFLIQYYNGEERAKGNILERFSAQQFPDLHSELNLSSLELGDSALYFCASSVGLAGREQYFGPGTRLTVT.

V is TRBV7-3 and J is TRBJ1-1; D unresolved. The CDR3 contains 14 residues. Germline CDR1 is SGHTA and CDR2 is FQGTGA. Trimming left V 0 bases short and J 1 base short, with 6 bases between. CDR3 DNA sequence: TGTGCCAGCAGCTTAACAGCGAGGAACACTGAAGCTTTCTTT. Translated, it gives CASSLTARNTEAFF.

The chain has TRBV12-5 and TRBJ1-6; 8 bases fit TRBD1. The CDR3 runs to 15 residues. Germline CDR1 is LGHNT and CDR2 is FRNRAP. Trimming at V came to 4 bases and at J to 7 bases, leaving 6 bases not matched to a gene. The CDR3 sequence: CASGSPDRGNSPLHF. The CDR3 DNA follows: TGTGCTAGTGGTTCACCCGACAGGGGCAATTCACCCCTCCACTTT.

The chain has TRBV19 and TRBJ2-7; D may match TRBD1 or TRBD2 (5 bases each). The CDR3 runs to 15 residues. Trimming removed 2 bases from V and 3 bases from J, with 14 bases in between. Germline CDR1 reads LNHDA; CDR2 reads SQIVND (reference sequence). The CDR3 bases are TGTGCCAGTAGTATACCCGGGACCGAGTTCTACGAGCAGTACTTC. Translated: CASSIPGTEFYEQYF.